This passage covers 30 T cell receptor beta chains from one sample sequenced in a study of glioma-infiltrating T cells (TCRdb year 2016). Sequenced using an Illumina MiSeq. TCR alpha and beta CDR3 regions were amplified with the iRepertoire nested amplicon-rescue multiplex PCR (arm-PCR) platform from RNA. TCRdb's own reprocessing of the public reads used fastp at Q25 and MiXCR and kept productive beta chains. Entries that share a CDR3 protein sequence are merged under the most common genes and DNA. The sample includes under 130,000 distinct CDR3 sequences, with around 28% observed a single time. The ten most abundant clones make up 44% of the sample. What was sequenced was glioma tissue, nonneoplastic brain tissue, or PBMCs (not recorded which). The receptor set was obtained from a human donor with low-grade glioma or glioblastoma, undergoing nonglioma brain surgery, or in good health (not recorded which).

V usage is TRBV19 and J usage is TRBJ1-2; D remains ambiguous. The CDR3 has 13 amino acids. V lost 0 bases and J 6 bases, leaving 8 bases between the germline ends. CDR1 LNHDA and CDR2 SQIVND come from the germline V gene (reference sequence). The CDR3 reads CASSIDETDGYTF. As DNA, the CDR3 is TGTGCCAGTAGTATAGATGAAACAGATGGCTACACCTTC.

The J gene is TRBJ1-6, the V gene TRBV7-2; no clear D gene. Germline V gene sequence: CDR1 SGHTA, CDR2 FQGNSA. Trimming took off 5 bases at V and 13 bases at J, with 15 bases between the two ends. The CDR3 sequence is 13 residues long. DNA for the CDR3: TGTGCCAGCAGCCCTCGACCACCGCTGCCCCTCCACTTT. This translates into CASSPRPPLPLHF.

This clonotype was counted ten times or more. The junction differs from germline at one of its ends, possibly a read error. The chain recombines TRBV6-1 with TRBJ1-5; D call uncertain. The V gene's germline CDR1 is MNHNS and CDR2 SASEGT. The length of the CDR3 is 14 residues. The CDR3, as DNA: TGTGCCAGCAGTAAAGCCCGTACCGGCGAGCCCCAGCATTTT. This encodes CASSKARTGEPQHF.

This clonotype has ten or more counts. The rearrangement joins TRBV2 to TRBJ1-2, with 7 bases aligning to TRBD1. The V gene end was trimmed by 4 bases and the J gene end by 7 bases; junction bases not matched to a gene: 9. The germline V gene encodes CDR1 SNHLY and CDR2 FYNNEI. The CDR3 is 14 amino acids. This chain's CDR3 is CASSADLPGGGYTF. CDR3 in DNA: TGTGCCAGCAGTGCGGACCTCCCAGGGGGTGGCTACACCTTC. Supplemented by reference TRBV2 and TRBJ1-2, the full variable domain reads EPEVTQTPSHQVTQMGQEVILRCVPISNHLYFYWYRQILGQKVEFLVSFYNNEISEKSEIFDDQFSVERPDGSNFTLKIRSTKLEDSAMYFCASSADLPGGGYTFGSGTRLTVV.

As regards this clonotype: This may come from a read error, since a much larger clone is one base off. This sequence joins TRBV10-3 and TRBJ1-2; 9 positions agree with TRBD1. The CDR3 runs to 12 residues. CDR1 is ENHRY, CDR2 SYGVKD, per germline. The CDR3 protein is CDTDRDRDGYTF. In DNA, the CDR3 is TGTGACACCGACCGGGACAGGGACGGCTACACCTTC.

This clonotype was counted a few times. The CDR3 region is CSVGLGTEAFF. In DNA form, the CDR3 reads TGCAGCGTTGGGTTGGGCACTGAAGCTTTCTTT. The chain recombines TRBV29-1 with TRBJ1-1, with D unresolved. In germline, CDR1 is SQVTM, CDR2 ANQGSEA. The length of the CDR3 is 11 residues. V lost 4 bases and J 4 bases, leaving 7 bases between the germline ends.

This clonotype occurred once. The rearrangement joins TRBV20-1 to TRBJ1-5, with D maybe TRBD1 (6 bases). The CDR3 has 14 residues. Trimming took 8 bases from V and 11 from J, leaving 25 bases between them. Germline V gives CDR1 DFQATT, CDR2 SNEGSKA (reference sequence). CDR3: CSNRTQGKGTAQHF. CDR3 nucleotides: TGCAGTAATCGAACACAGGGAAAAGGAACAGCCCAGCATTTT.

This clonotype was detected a few times. The chain carries TRBV11-1 and TRBJ2-7; 9 nucleotides align to TRBD1. CDR1 and CDR2 from the germline V gene are SGHAT and FQDESV (reference sequence). The V and J ends lost 3 bases and 6 bases, in that order; junction bases with no gene match: 9. The CDR3 consists of 15 residues. The CDR3 bases are TGTGCCAGCAGCTTCCAGGACAGGGGAGTTGGCGAGCAGTACTTC. Translated: CASSFQDRGVGEQYF. Full variable domain (missing parts from reference TRBV11-1 and TRBJ2-7): EAEVAQSPRYKITEKSQAVAFWCDPISGHATLYWYRQILGQGPELLVQFQDESVVDDSQLPKDRFSAERLKGVDSTLKIQPAELGDSAMYLCASSFQDRGVGEQYFGPGTRLTVT.

J is TRBJ2-5 and V is TRBV4-3; TRBD1 agrees at 7 bases. Germline V gene lookup returns CDR1 LGHNA and CDR2 YSLEER. The V and J ends lost 1 base and 5 bases, in that order; junction bases with no gene match: 7. The CDR3 length is 15 residues. The CDR3 DNA reads as TGCGCCAGCAGCCAAGGGACAGGCCCCAGCGAGACCCAGTACTTC. Its translation is CASSQGTGPSETQYF.

The gene calls are TRBV7-2 and TRBJ1-4; 7 nucleotides match TRBD1. Germline CDR1 and CDR2: SGHTA and FQGNSA. CDR3 length: 14 residues. The V gene end was trimmed by 5 bases and the J gene end by 7 bases; junction bases not matched to a gene: 7. CDR3 nucleotides: TGTGCCAGCAGCCAGGGGGTTTACGGTGAAAAACTGTTTTTT. This codes for CASSQGVYGEKLFF.

There are many counts of this clonotype. This sequence joins TRBV7-2 and TRBJ1-2; tentative D call: TRBD1 (6 bases). Germline CDR1 reads SGHTA; CDR2 reads FQGNSA. CDR3 length: 12 amino acids. Trimming removed 5 bases at V and 8 bases at J, with 12 bases between. The CDR3 region is CASSNQGLGYTF. The CDR3 DNA follows: TGTGCCAGCAGCAACCAGGGGTTGGGCTACACCTTC.

This chain joins TRBV6-1 and TRBJ1-6, with unresolved D. This CDR3 contains 17 residues. Looked up from germline, CDR1 is MNHNS and CDR2 is SASEGT. V lost 6 bases to trimming and J lost 0 bases, with 15 bases between them. The CDR3 reads CASSSTPMNSYNSPLHF. Here the CDR3 DNA reads TGTGCCAGCAGCTCCACCCCCATGAACTCCTATAATTCACCCCTCCACTTT.

This clonotype was detected many times. This chain links TRBV28 with TRBJ2-3, with a tentative D call TRBD1 (6 bases). Between the trimmed V and J ends, which lost 5 bases and 1 base, there was a span of 16 bases. The CDR3 spans 16 residues. CDR1 is MDHEN and CDR2 is SYDVKM in the germline V gene. CDR3 sequence (DNA): TGTGCCAGCAGTGATCCAGGGGAAGGAGGCACAGATACGCAGTATTTT. Translation: CASSDPGEGGTDTQYF. The full variable domain, with the rest looked up from reference TRBV28 and TRBJ2-3, is DVKVTQSSRYLVKRTGEKVFLECVQDMDHENMFWYRQDPGLGLRLIYFSYDVKMKEKGDIPEGYSVSREKKERFSLILESASTNQTSMYLCASSDPGEGGTDTQYFGPGTRLTVL.

Ten or more counts support this clonotype. The V gene is TRBV29-1, the J gene TRBJ2-2; 7 bases line up with TRBD1. Per germline, CDR1 SQVTM and CDR2 ANQGSEA. V gave up 6 bases and J gave up 5 bases; unmatched junction bases: 6. This CDR3 has 13 amino acids. The CDR3 here is CSVRQGGTGELFF. The CDR3 region has the DNA TGCAGCGTCCGACAGGGCGGGACCGGGGAGCTGTTTTTT.

On this clonotype: This may be a read error: a much more frequent sequence differs by one nucleotide. The rearrangement joins TRBV7-2 to TRBJ1-1; 7 nucleotides align to TRBD1. The germline V gene has CDR1 SGHTA and CDR2 FQGNSA. The CDR3 is 15 residues long. The DNA of the CDR3 is TGTGCCAGCAGATCCCAGGGGGGGGTTAACACTGGAGCTTTCTTT. This encodes CASRSQGGVNTGAFF.

The genes are TRBV5-1 and TRBJ1-1, with 7 positions matching TRBD1. The V segment lost 1 base and the J segment 6 bases; nucleotides outside the gene matches: 6. Looked up from germline, CDR1 is SGHRS and CDR2 is YFSETQ. CDR3 length equals 14 residues. CDR3 in amino acids: CASSLFTGEAEAFF. The CDR3 DNA is TGCGCCAGCAGCTTGTTTACAGGGGAGGCTGAAGCTTTCTTT.

This clonotype was counted many times. The CDR3 coding sequence is TGTGCCAGCAGTTCCAGACTAGCGGGGTGGCTGTACTTC. It translates to CASSSRLAGWLYF. This sequence joins TRBV28 and TRBJ2-7, with TRBD2 identical over 11 bases. This CDR3 contains 13 residues. V gave up 4 bases and J gave up 12 bases; unmatched junction bases: 8. Per the germline V gene, CDR1 is MDHEN and CDR2 is SYDVKM.

The V call is TRBV24-1, the J call TRBJ2-3; a possible D gene is TRBD1 (6 bases). Germline CDR1 reads KGHDR; CDR2 reads SFDVKD. The CDR3 is 15 amino acids. Trimming removed 3 bases at V and 3 bases at J, with 12 bases between. DNA for the CDR3: TGTGCCACCAGTGATCCCGGGACAACAACAGATACGCAGTATTTT. Translated: CATSDPGTTTDTQYF.

This clonotype was counted at least ten times. The chain employs TRBV18 and TRBJ1-1; 8 bases are a match to TRBD1. CDR1 is KGHSH, CDR2 LQKENI, per germline. CDR3 length equals 16 residues. The ends lost 5 bases at V and 0 bases at J; junction bases unmatched: 8. CDR3 loop: CASSTGTGFMNTEAFF. Written as DNA, the CDR3 is TGTGCCAGCTCAACGGGGACAGGCTTCATGAACACTGAAGCTTTCTTT. The complete variable domain, with remaining parts taken from reference TRBV18 and TRBJ1-1, reads NAGVMQNPRHLVRRRGQEARLRCSPMKGHSHVYWYRQLPEEGLKFMVYLQKENIIDESGMPKERFSAEFPKEGPSILRIQQVVRGDSAAYFCASSTGTGFMNTEAFFGQGTRLTVV.

The V gene is TRBV6-1, the J gene TRBJ1-4; 7 nucleotides match TRBD1. The V segment lost 6 bases and the J segment 6 bases; nucleotides outside the gene matches: 7. From germline, CDR1 is MNHNS and CDR2 SASEGT. This CDR3 region has 14 residues. In DNA, the CDR3 is TGTGCCAGCAGGCTTACAGGGGATGATGAAAAACTGTTTTTT. Translated: CASRLTGDDEKLFF.

This clonotype was found a few times. This may come from a read error, since a much larger clone is one base off. The rearrangement uses TRBV24-1 and TRBJ2-7, with 8 bases matching TRBD1. CDR3 size: 15 residues. V trimming: 5 bases; J trimming: 0 bases; junction bases outside the gene matches: 5. Germline CDR1 KGHDR, CDR2 SFDVKD. The CDR3 DNA reads as TGTGCCACCAGTGGGAAAACAGGGGGCTCCTACGAGCAGTACTTC. Protein sequence: CATSGKTGGSYEQYF.

Points on this clonotype: An end of the junction differs from the germline gene, which may be a read error. The V and J genes are TRBV4-3 and TRBJ1-6; perhaps TRBD1 as D (5 bases). This CDR3 has 18 residues. The germline CDR1 and CDR2 sequences are LGHNA and YSLEER. The CDR3 nucleotides read TGCGACAGCAGCCAAGATGAGTTTGCAGGGTTCCAAAATTCACCCCTCCACTTT. Its protein is CDSSQDEFAGFQNSPLHF.

This clonotype was recorded only once. A much larger clone lies a single base off, so this may be a read error. The J gene is TRBJ2-1, the V gene TRBV6-6; no definite D call. CDR1 MNHNY and CDR2 SVGAGI come from the germline V gene (reference sequence). The CDR3 contains 12 residues. The CDR3 DNA reads as TGTGCCAGCAGTTCGGGCAACAATGAGCAGCTCTTC. Translated, it gives CASSSGNNEQLF.

This clonotype was counted between two and nine times. The chain has TRBV6-1 and TRBJ1-1; D is unresolved. Germline V gene data show CDR1 as MNHNS and CDR2 as SASEGT. With 5 bases removed from V and 4 bases from J, the gap between germline ends came to 20 bases. The CDR3 sequence is 16 residues long. The CDR3 region has the DNA TGTGCCAGCAGTTCGCTACGGAACCCTCGTCTCACTGAAGCTTTCTTT. As protein: CASSSLRNPRLTEAFF.

This clonotype was counted ten times or more. V and J are TRBV7-2 and TRBJ2-5; unclear D gene. The CDR3 extends over 13 amino acids. V was pared by 3 bases and J by 5 bases, with 10 bases between. The germline CDR1 and CDR2 sequences are SGHTA and FQGNSA. The CDR3: CASSLYDWETQYF. The DNA for the CDR3 is TGTGCCAGCAGCTTGTACGATTGGGAGACCCAGTACTTC.

J is TRBJ2-5 and V is TRBV7-2; TRBD1 aligns across 7 bases. The CDR3 sequence is 15 residues long. Unmatched junction bases numbered 8, after V lost 2 bases and J lost 5 bases. Germline CDR1 and CDR2: SGHTA and FQGNSA. CDR3 in amino acids: CASSLYPTGMETQYF. In DNA, the CDR3 is TGTGCCAGCAGCTTATACCCGACAGGGATGGAGACCCAGTACTTC.

This clonotype appeared many times. The chain carries TRBV7-8 and TRBJ2-1; the D is unclear. The CDR3 is made up of 16 amino acids. Germline lookup yields CDR1 SGHVS and CDR2 FQNEAQ. V dropped 2 bases and J dropped 2 bases, with 13 bases sitting between them. As DNA, the CDR3 is TGTGCCAGCAGCTTACGTCTACTGTCTCCCTACAATGAGCAGTTCTTC. Amino acid sequence: CASSLRLLSPYNEQFF.

As for this clonotype: With a much larger clone just one base away, this may be a read error. The V gene is TRBV7-9, the J gene TRBJ2-7; no definite D call. Germline V gene sequence: CDR1 SEHNR, CDR2 FQNEAQ (reference sequence). The CDR3 spans 15 residues. Trimming took 1 base from V and 0 from J, leaving 10 bases between them. The CDR3 sequence: CASSLGWRLSYEQYF. The CDR3 DNA reads as TGTGCCAGCAGCTTAGGTTGGCGTCTCTCCTACGAGCAGTACTTC. Based on the CDR3 plus reference TRBV7-9 and TRBJ2-7, the full variable domain is DTGVSQNPRHKITKRGQNVTFRCDPISEHNRLYWYRQTLGQGPEFLTYFQNEAQLEKSRLLSDRFSAERPKGSFSTLEIQRTEQGDSAMYLCASSLGWRLSYEQYFGPGTRLTVT.

This clonotype was counted many times. The V and J genes are TRBV28 and TRBJ2-7, with 12 bases that match TRBD1. The CDR3 loop spans 15 amino acids. Germline values: CDR1 MDHEN, CDR2 SYDVKM. Germline trimming cut 5 bases from V and 6 bases from J; bases unmatched to any gene: 8. CDR3 region: CASSPAGQGAVEQYF. For the CDR3, the DNA is TGTGCCAGCAGTCCCGCGGGACAGGGGGCTGTCGAGCAGTACTTC.

This clonotype was seen ten or more times. V is TRBV25-1 and J is TRBJ1-5; perhaps TRBD1 as D (6 bases). The germline V gene encodes CDR1 MGHDK and CDR2 SYGVNS. V lost 4 bases and J lost 3, with 13 bases in between. The CDR3 runs 15 residues. CDR3 sequence: CASSGTTGTNQPQHF. The CDR3 bases are TGTGCCAGCAGTGGCACAACAGGGACCAATCAGCCCCAGCATTTT.